A single sample gave rise to the 22 T cell receptor beta chains below, sequenced in a study of OX40 agonist ivuxolimab in advanced cancers. Assay: immunoSEQ multiplex PCR; the TCRdb copy retains only in-frame clones and omits some. Among 90,000 to 120,000 clones listed, around 93% were seen once. The sample was CD4+ or CD8+ T cells sorted from blood, taken in a trial of the OX40 agonist ivuxolimab. These receptors were collected from an adult with an advanced solid tumor such as melanoma, head and neck, liver or kidney cancer.

The chain is built from TRBV14 and TRBJ1-2; D gene uncertain. Germline V CDR1 and CDR2: SGHDN, FVKESK. CDR3 length: 12 residues. The V end lost 0 bases, the J end lost 8 bases, and 7 bases lay between the germline ends. CDR3 sequence: CASSQDLGGYTF. The CDR3 nucleotides are TGTGCCAGCAGCCAAGATCTCGGGGGCTACACCTTC.

The V and J genes are TRBV7-8 and TRBJ2-6; maybe TRBD2 (5 bases). Trimming took 5 bases from V and 2 from J, leaving 19 bases between them. The CDR3 extends over 18 amino acids. Germline CDR1 reads SGHVS; CDR2 reads FQNEAQ. The CDR3 loop reads CASSHRAGGVAGANVLTF. CDR3 DNA: TGTGCCAGCAGCCACCGGGCAGGAGGTGTAGCTGGGGCCAACGTCCTGACTTTC.

This CDR3 is CASSAFGAGNEETQYF. Written as DNA, the CDR3 is TGTGCCAGTAGTGCCTTCGGGGCAGGGAATGAAGAGACCCAGTACTTC. This sequence joins TRBV19 and TRBJ2-5; either TRBD1 or TRBD2 may supply D (5 bases each). Germline CDR1 reads LNHDA; CDR2 reads SQIVND (reference sequence). Trimming pared 5 bases from V and 3 bases from J, leaving 19 bases between. This CDR3 is 16 amino acids long.

The chain carries TRBV28 and TRBJ1-1; no firm D call. Germline CDR1 MDHEN, CDR2 SYDVKM. The V end was cut by 7 bases, the J end by 0 bases, with 18 bases between. This CDR3 contains 16 residues. CDR3 in DNA: TGTGCCAGCATAGAAAGGGTTGGTTTGATGAACACTGAAGCTTTCTTT. This gives the protein CASIERVGLMNTEAFF.

The rearrangement uses TRBV4-1 and TRBJ1-5; D remains unclear. The germline CDR1 and CDR2 sequences are MGHRA and YSYEKL. The V end lost 0 bases, the J end lost 5 bases, and 5 bases lay between the germline ends. CDR3 length: 13 amino acids. CDR3 sequence: CASSQDWDQPQHF. CDR3 nucleotides: TGCGCCAGCAGCCAAGATTGGGATCAGCCCCAGCATTTT.

This clone was picked up one time. This chain joins TRBV30 and TRBJ2-1; no definite D call. CDR1 GTSNPN and CDR2 SVGIG come from the germline V gene (reference sequence). Trimming shortened V by 0 bases and J by 2 bases, and 11 bases separated the two germline ends. The length of the CDR3 is 15 residues. The CDR3 region is CAWSVQGNAYNEQFF. In DNA, the CDR3 is TGTGCCTGGAGTGTACAAGGGAACGCCTACAATGAGCAGTTCTTC.

CDR3 sequence: CASSQDGLGEKLFF. CDR3 coding DNA: TGCGCCAGCAGCCAAGACGGGCTGGGTGAAAAACTGTTTTTT. V usage is TRBV4-1 and J usage is TRBJ1-4; D gene unclear. The CDR3 sequence is 14 residues long. Trimming took off 0 bases at V and 7 bases at J, with 9 bases between the two ends. Germline V gene sequence: CDR1 MGHRA, CDR2 YSYEKL.

This chain connects TRBV5-1 to TRBJ1-1, with D possibly matching TRBD1 (6 bases). Germline CDR1 and CDR2: SGHRS and YFSETQ. V was shortened by 8 bases and J by 5 bases, with 16 bases between the two germline ends. This CDR3 comprises 13 residues. The CDR3 DNA reads TGCGCCAGTCGGCCACAGGGTTATACTGAAGCTTTCTTT. Its protein is CASRPQGYTEAFF.

The V gene is TRBV6-5, the J gene TRBJ2-5; 7 bases agree with TRBD2. Germline V gene data show CDR1 as MNHEY and CDR2 as SVGAGI. The CDR3 spans 13 residues. Trimming cost V 6 bases and J 5 bases; bases outside gene matches: 6. Here the CDR3 DNA reads TGTGCCAGCAGGACGGGAGGTTTGGAGACCCAGTACTTC. This translates into CASRTGGLETQYF.

V gene TRBV6-1 combines with J gene TRBJ2-7, with unresolved D. Germline lookup yields CDR1 MNHNS and CDR2 SASEGT. Deletions cut 6 bases from V and 7 bases from J, with 22 bases between. CDR3 length equals 15 residues. CDR3 DNA: TGTGCCAGCAGCCGTCTTTGGGCTGGGGATTTTGAGCAGTACTTC. Encoded protein: CASSRLWAGDFEQYF.

The chain employs TRBV19 and TRBJ1-5; D is perhaps TRBD1 (6 bases). Looked up from germline, CDR1 is LNHDA and CDR2 is SQIVND (reference sequence). V was trimmed by 1 base and J by 2 bases, leaving 12 bases between them. CDR3 length: 16 residues. The CDR3 sequence is CASSIGGRLGNQPQHF. In DNA form, the CDR3 reads TGTGCCAGTAGTATAGGGGGGCGCCTGGGCAATCAGCCCCAGCATTTT.

V gene TRBV29-1 combines with J gene TRBJ1-1; 9 bases align to TRBD1. This CDR3 has 12 amino acids. Germline CDR1 and CDR2: SQVTM and ANQGSEA. J was trimmed by 5 bases and V by 4 bases; bases with no gene match: 2. CDR3 protein: CSVGQGGTEAFF. DNA for the CDR3: TGCAGCGTTGGACAGGGGGGAACTGAAGCTTTCTTT.

The rearrangement links TRBV6-6 to TRBJ2-7; 9 nucleotides match TRBD2. The CDR3 contains 16 residues. Germline CDR1 and CDR2: MNHNY and SVGAGI (reference sequence). Trimming at V came to 1 base and at J to 4 bases, leaving 8 bases not matched to a gene. Here the CDR3 DNA reads TGTGCCAGCAGTTACTTGGCGGGAGGGATTGGATACGAGCAGTACTTC. Its translation: CASSYLAGGIGYEQYF.

This sequence joins TRBV10-3 and TRBJ1-2; D is unresolved. CDR3 length: 11 amino acids. Trimming took 8 bases from V and 8 from J, leaving 12 bases between them. The germline V gene encodes CDR1 ENHRY and CDR2 SYGVKD. DNA for the CDR3: TGTGCCATCGGGTATTTCGGAGGCTACACCTTC. Translation: CAIGYFGGYTF.

The chain is built from TRBV18 and TRBJ2-5; D is perhaps TRBD2 (6 bases). The CDR3 consists of 13 residues. V was cut by 6 bases and J by 4 bases, with 12 bases left in between. Germline loops: CDR1 KGHSH, CDR2 LQKENI. In DNA, the CDR3 is TGTGCCAGCTCCACCAGGCGGGGAGAGACCCAGTACTTC. Translated, it gives CASSTRRGETQYF.

The chain joins TRBV2 to TRBJ1-5; D is ambiguous. The CDR3 has 14 amino acids. V lost 4 bases and J 7 bases, leaving 14 bases between the germline ends. Germline values: CDR1 SNHLY, CDR2 FYNNEI. This chain's CDR3 is CASSGQEVNQPQHF. In DNA form, the CDR3 reads TGTGCCAGCAGTGGTCAAGAAGTAAACCAGCCCCAGCATTTT.

The chain joins TRBV11-2 to TRBJ2-7, with 7 bases aligning to TRBD2. The CDR3 consists of 13 residues. The V gene end was trimmed by 4 bases and the J gene end by 7 bases; junction bases not matched to a gene: 7. The germline gives CDR1 SGHAT, CDR2 FQNNGV. The CDR3 loop reads CASSSAGLGEQYF. CDR3 DNA sequence: TGTGCCAGCAGCTCAGCGGGATTAGGAGAGCAGTACTTC.

The chain is built from TRBV5-1 and TRBJ2-3; 10 bases are shared with TRBD2. The length of the CDR3 is 16 residues. Per the germline V gene, CDR1 is SGHRS and CDR2 is YFSETQ. V trimming: 1 base; J trimming: 2 bases; junction bases outside the gene matches: 4. This CDR3 reads CASSLQTSGHTDTQYF. Here the CDR3 DNA reads TGCGCCAGCAGCTTGCAGACTAGCGGGCACACAGATACGCAGTATTTT.

The V call is TRBV19, the J call TRBJ2-2; D not resolved. CDR1 LNHDA and CDR2 SQIVND come from the germline V gene (reference sequence). The CDR3 runs to 12 residues. V was clipped by 6 bases and J by 7 bases, with 9 bases between them. The CDR3, as DNA: TGTGCCAGTAGCTCAATCTTCGGGGAGCTGTTTTTT. This translates into CASSSIFGELFF.

The chain couples TRBV5-4 to TRBJ2-5, with a weak D call TRBD2 (6 bases). Trimming shortened V by 0 bases and J by 2 bases, and 14 bases separated the two germline ends. Germline V gene sequence: CDR1 SGHNT, CDR2 YYREEE (reference sequence). The CDR3 runs 16 residues. The DNA for the CDR3 is TGTGCCAGCAGCTTGGGTGGAGGGCGGTGGCAAGAGACCCAGTACTTC. Protein: CASSLGGGRWQETQYF.

The chain carries TRBV30 and TRBJ2-7; no firm D call. V lost 0 bases and J 1 base, leaving 7 bases between the germline ends. The CDR3 is 13 amino acids. The germline CDR1 and CDR2 sequences are GTSNPN and SVGIG (reference sequence). The CDR3 loop reads CAWSVGLSYEQYF. CDR3 sequence (DNA): TGTGCCTGGAGTGTAGGATTATCCTACGAGCAGTACTTC.

J is TRBJ2-7 and V is TRBV5-1, with 8 positions matching TRBD2. The junction had 4 bases not matched to a gene; V was cut back by 0 bases and J by 2 bases. The V gene's germline CDR1 is SGHRS and CDR2 YFSETQ. The CDR3 runs to 15 residues. CDR3: CASSLAERGTYEQYF. The CDR3 coding sequence is TGCGCCAGCAGCTTGGCCGAGCGGGGGACCTACGAGCAGTACTTC.